This T cell receptor beta chain was captured in a study of T cells in Graves' hyperthyroidism and ophthalmopathy. Fresh peripheral blood, 8 to 10 ml, was the source of the PBMCs. The source material, RNA transcripts, was used to amplify TCR beta CDR3 regions. The HTBI primer set was used in a first-round RT-PCR of the TCR CDR3. TCRdb reprocessed the multiplex PCR reads with MiXCR, giving one entry per CDR3 protein. The profile shows around 56,000 distinct CDR3 sequences, approximately 57% of them singletons. Trimming took 6 bases from V and 7 from J, leaving 19 bases between them. Per the germline V gene, CDR1 is DFQATT and CDR2 is SNEGSKA (reference sequence). The CDR3 totals 14 residues.

The sample consisted of blood. This receptor was identified in a woman in her fifties or sixties with Graves' ophthalmopathy. This chain joins TRBV20-1 and TRBJ2-1; D might be TRBD1 or TRBD2, each matching 6 bases. The CDR3 here is CSATQGGSANEQFF. In nucleotides, the CDR3 is TGCAGTGCCACACAGGGAGGATCCGCTAATGAGCAGTTCTTC.